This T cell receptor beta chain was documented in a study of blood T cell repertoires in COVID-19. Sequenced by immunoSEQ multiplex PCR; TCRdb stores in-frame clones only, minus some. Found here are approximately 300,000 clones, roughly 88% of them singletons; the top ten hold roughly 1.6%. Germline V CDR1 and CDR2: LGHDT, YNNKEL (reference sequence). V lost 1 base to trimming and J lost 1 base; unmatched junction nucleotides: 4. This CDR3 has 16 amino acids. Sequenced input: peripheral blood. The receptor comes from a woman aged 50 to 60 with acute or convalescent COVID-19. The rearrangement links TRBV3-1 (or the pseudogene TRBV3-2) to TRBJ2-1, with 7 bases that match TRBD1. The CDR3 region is CASSQGQGRSYNEQFF. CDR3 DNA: TGTGCCAGCAGCCAAGGACAGGGTCGATCCTACAATGAGCAGTTCTTC.